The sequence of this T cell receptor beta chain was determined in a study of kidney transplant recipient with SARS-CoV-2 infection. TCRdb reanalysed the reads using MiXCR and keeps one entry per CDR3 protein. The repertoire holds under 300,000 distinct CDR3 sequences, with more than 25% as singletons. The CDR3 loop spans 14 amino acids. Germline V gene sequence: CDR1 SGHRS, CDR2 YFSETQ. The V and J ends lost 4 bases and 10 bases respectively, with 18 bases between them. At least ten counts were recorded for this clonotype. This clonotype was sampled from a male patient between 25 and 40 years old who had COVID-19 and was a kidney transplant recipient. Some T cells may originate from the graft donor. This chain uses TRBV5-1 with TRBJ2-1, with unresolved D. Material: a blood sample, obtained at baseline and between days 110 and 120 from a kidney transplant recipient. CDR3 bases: TGCGCCAGCAGCCTGGATTCCGACGAGAGGGAGCAGTTCTTC. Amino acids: CASSLDSDEREQFF.